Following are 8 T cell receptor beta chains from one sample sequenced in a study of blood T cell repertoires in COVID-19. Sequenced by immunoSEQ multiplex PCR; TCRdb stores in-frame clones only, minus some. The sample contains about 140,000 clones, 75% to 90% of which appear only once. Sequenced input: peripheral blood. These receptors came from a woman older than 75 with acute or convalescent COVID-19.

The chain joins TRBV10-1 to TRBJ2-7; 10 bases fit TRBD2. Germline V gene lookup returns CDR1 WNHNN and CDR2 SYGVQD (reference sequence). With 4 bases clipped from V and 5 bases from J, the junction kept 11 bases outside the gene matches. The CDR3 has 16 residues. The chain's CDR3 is CASSGSPGLAIHEQYF. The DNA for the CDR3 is TGCGCCAGCAGTGGGTCCCCGGGACTAGCGATCCACGAGCAGTACTTC.

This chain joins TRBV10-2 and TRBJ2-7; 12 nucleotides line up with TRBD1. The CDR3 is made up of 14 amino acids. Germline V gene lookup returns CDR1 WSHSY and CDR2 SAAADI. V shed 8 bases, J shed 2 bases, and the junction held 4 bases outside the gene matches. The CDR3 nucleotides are TGCGCCAGCTGGGGGGACAGGGGGCCCTACGAGCAGTACTTC. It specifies CASWGDRGPYEQYF.

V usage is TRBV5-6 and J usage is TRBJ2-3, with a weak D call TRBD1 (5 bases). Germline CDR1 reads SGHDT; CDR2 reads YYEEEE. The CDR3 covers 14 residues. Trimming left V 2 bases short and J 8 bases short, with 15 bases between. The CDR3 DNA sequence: TGTGCCAGCAGCTTCCAGGGTGGGGTGGGTACGCAGTATTTT. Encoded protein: CASSFQGGVGTQYF.

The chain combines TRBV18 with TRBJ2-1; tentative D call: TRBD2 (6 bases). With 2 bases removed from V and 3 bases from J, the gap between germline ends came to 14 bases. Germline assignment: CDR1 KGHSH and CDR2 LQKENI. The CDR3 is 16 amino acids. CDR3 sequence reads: CASSPLARGVYNEQFF. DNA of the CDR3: TGTGCCAGCTCACCATTGGCGCGGGGTGTCTACAATGAGCAGTTCTTC.

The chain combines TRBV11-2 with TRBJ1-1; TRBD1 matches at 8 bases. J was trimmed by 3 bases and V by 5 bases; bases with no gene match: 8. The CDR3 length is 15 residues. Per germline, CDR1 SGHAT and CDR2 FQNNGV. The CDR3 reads CASSTYDRGDTEAFF. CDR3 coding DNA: TGTGCCAGCAGCACATATGACAGGGGCGACACTGAAGCTTTCTTT. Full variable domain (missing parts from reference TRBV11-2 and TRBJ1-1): EAGVAQSPRYKIIEKRQSVAFWCNPISGHATLYWYQQILGQGPKLLIQFQNNGVVDDSQLPKDRFSAERLKGVDSTLKIQPAKLEDSAVYLCASSTYDRGDTEAFFGQGTRLTVV.

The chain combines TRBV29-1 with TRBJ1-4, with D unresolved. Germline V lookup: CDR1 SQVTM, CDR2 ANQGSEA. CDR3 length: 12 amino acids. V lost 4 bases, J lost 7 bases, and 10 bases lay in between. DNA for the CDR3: TGCAGCGTTGGTTATTCGGGTGAAAAACTGTTTTTT. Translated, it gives CSVGYSGEKLFF.

The DNA of the CDR3 is TGTGCCAGCAGTGAAGATCTGACTAGCGGAGATACGCAGTATTTT. Protein product: CASSEDLTSGDTQYF. This rearrangement joins TRBV2 to TRBJ2-3; 9 bases match TRBD2. V lost 1 base and J lost 5; bases outside the gene matches: 4. The CDR3 contains 15 residues. Germline CDR1 is SNHLY and CDR2 is FYNNEI.

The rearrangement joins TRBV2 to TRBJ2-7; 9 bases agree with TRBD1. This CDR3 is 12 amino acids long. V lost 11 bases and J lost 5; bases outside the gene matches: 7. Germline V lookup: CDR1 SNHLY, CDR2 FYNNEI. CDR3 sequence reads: CAWRDRAHEQYF. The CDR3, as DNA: TGTGCCTGGCGGGACAGGGCCCACGAGCAGTACTTC.